This T cell receptor beta chain emerged from a study of blood T cell repertoires in COVID-19. Study-wide context: Acute-phase and convalescent COVID-19 samples originated in the United States, Italy and Spain. T cells, B-cell-depleted T cells, or PBMCs provided the cDNA or gDNA that served as material.

As processed by the authors: How many nucleated cells were present was estimated from reference gene primer amplification. The assay was immunoSEQ multiplex PCR, and TCRdb's table has in-frame clones only and misses some. The DNA gave D and trimming, while V, J and clone size come from that table. This table has approximately 250,000 clones, roughly 81% appearing once. V was shortened by 3 bases and J by 0 bases, with 14 bases between the two germline ends. Germline V gives CDR1 MDHEN, CDR2 SYDVKM. The CDR3 is made up of 17 amino acids. The TCR originated in a man aged 40-49 years with acute or convalescent COVID-19. Sequenced: peripheral blood. The rearrangement uses TRBV28 and TRBJ1-4, with D perhaps TRBD1 (6 bases). The CDR3 protein is CASSLGGAPTTNEKLFF. The CDR3 DNA follows: TGTGCCAGCAGTTTGGGGGGGGCTCCGACAACTAATGAAAAACTGTTTTTT.